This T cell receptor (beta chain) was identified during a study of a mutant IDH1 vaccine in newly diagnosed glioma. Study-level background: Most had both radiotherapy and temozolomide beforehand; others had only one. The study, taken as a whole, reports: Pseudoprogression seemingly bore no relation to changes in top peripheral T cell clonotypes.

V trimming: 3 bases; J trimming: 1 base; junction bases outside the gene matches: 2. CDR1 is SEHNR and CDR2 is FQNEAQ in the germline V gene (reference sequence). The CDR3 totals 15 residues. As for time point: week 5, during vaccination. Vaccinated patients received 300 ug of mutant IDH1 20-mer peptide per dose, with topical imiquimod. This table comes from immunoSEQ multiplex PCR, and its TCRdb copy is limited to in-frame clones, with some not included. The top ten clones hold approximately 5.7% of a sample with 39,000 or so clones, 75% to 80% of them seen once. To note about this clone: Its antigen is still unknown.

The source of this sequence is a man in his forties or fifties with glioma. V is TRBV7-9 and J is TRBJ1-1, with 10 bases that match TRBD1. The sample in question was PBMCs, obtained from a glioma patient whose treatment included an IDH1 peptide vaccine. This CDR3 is CASSLGQGSNTEAFF. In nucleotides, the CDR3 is TGTGCCAGCAGCTTGGGACAGGGGTCGAACACTGAAGCTTTCTTT.